Shown below are 8 T cell receptor beta chains from a single sample sequenced in a study of T-cell memory formation after mild COVID-19. TCRdb re-derived calls from the 5' RACE reads in MiXCR, one entry per CDR3 protein. In the table there are 500,000 to 600,000 distinct CDR3 sequences, about a sixth of which are singletons. Material: PBMCs or a T cell subset sorted from them (not recorded which). Receptors were obtained from an adult woman who had mild COVID-19 (a few samples of this study predate the infection). Cell type and time point are not known.

The V call is TRBV12-3 or TRBV12-4, the J call TRBJ1-1; TRBD1 might be the D (5 bases). The CDR3 totals 13 residues. Trimming took 3 bases from V and 4 from J, leaving 9 bases between them. The CDR3 sequence: CASSFGGFTEAFF. For the CDR3, the DNA is TGTGCCAGCAGTTTCGGGGGGTTCACTGAAGCTTTCTTT.

V gene TRBV7-6 combines with J gene TRBJ2-7; the D gene is possibly TRBD1 (6 bases). The CDR3 is 14 residues long. The V end was cut by 1 base, the J end by 3 bases, with 10 bases between. CDR1 is SGHVS and CDR2 is FNYEAQ in the germline V gene. The CDR3 DNA reads as TGTGCCAGCAGCTTAGAGGACAGATACTACGAGCAGTACTTC. Protein sequence: CASSLEDRYYEQYF.

This clonotype has a handful of counts. The chain has TRBV20-1 and TRBJ1-6; perhaps TRBD1 as D (5 bases). The CDR3 extends over 14 amino acids. The V gene's germline CDR1 is DFQATT and CDR2 SNEGSKA (reference sequence). V was shortened by 6 bases and J by 7 bases, with 16 bases between the two germline ends. This CDR3 is CSATTRDFNSPLHF. CDR3 nucleotide sequence: TGCAGTGCAACAACTAGGGACTTCAATTCACCCCTCCACTTT.

V usage is TRBV13 and J usage is TRBJ2-5; 8 bases fit TRBD1. CDR1 and CDR2 (germline): PRHDT, FYEKMQ (reference sequence). The ends lost 3 bases at V and 4 bases at J; junction bases unmatched: 4. The CDR3 contains 14 residues. CDR3 in amino acids: CASSFAGTGETQYF. CDR3 nucleotide sequence: TGTGCCAGCAGCTTCGCCGGGACAGGAGAGACCCAGTACTTC. The variable domain in full, with the rest retrieved from reference TRBV13 and TRBJ2-5, is AAGVIQSPRHLIKEKRETATLKCYPIPRHDTVYWYQQGPGQDPQFLISFYEKMQSDKGSIPDRFSAQQFSDYHSELNMSSLELGDSALYFCASSFAGTGETQYFGPGTRLLVL.

This clonotype was picked up many times. The chain couples TRBV5-5 to TRBJ2-7; 7 bases align to TRBD1. Trimming removed 4 bases from V and 2 bases from J; junction bases left unmatched: 3. Germline CDR1 SGHKS, CDR2 YYEKEE (reference sequence). This CDR3 comprises 13 residues. CDR3 residues: CASSRGQAYEQYF. The CDR3 nucleotides are TGTGCCAGCAGCCGAGGACAGGCCTACGAGCAGTACTTC.

This clonotype has just a few counts. The chain is built from TRBV12-3 or TRBV12-4 and TRBJ2-5, with no clear D. Trimming removed 1 base from V and 3 bases from J, with 9 bases in between. This CDR3 has 14 amino acids. The CDR3 DNA sequence: TGTGCCAGCAGTTTAGGTCCCAGCGAAGAGACCCAGTACTTC. Protein: CASSLGPSEETQYF.

This clonotype has only a few counts. V is TRBV4-1 and J is TRBJ1-1, with 10 bases aligning to TRBD1. V dropped 4 bases and J dropped 4; count of bases not matched to a gene: 12. The CDR3 has 17 amino acids. Per germline, CDR1 MGHRA and CDR2 YSYEKL. In DNA, the CDR3 is TGCGCCAGCAGCCCCCGTTTTGGGGACAGGGGAGGCACTGAAGCTTTCTTT. As protein: CASSPRFGDRGGTEAFF.

This clonotype was picked up a small number of times. The rearrangement joins TRBV6-2 or TRBV6-3 to TRBJ2-3, with TRBD1 as a possible D gene (6 bases). Trimming removed 5 bases from V and 5 bases from J, with 20 bases in between. This CDR3 is built from 16 residues. The germline V gene has CDR1 MNHEY and CDR2 SVGEGT. CDR3 residues: CASSHFRQALGDTQYF. The CDR3 DNA reads as TGTGCCAGCAGTCACTTCCGACAGGCCCTTGGAGATACGCAGTATTTT.